The subject of this entry is one TCR beta chain. Its cognate antigen has yet to be identified. Base qualities are not provided; no much larger clone lies one nucleotide away. TCR CDR3 regions were amplified from genomic DNA by multiplex PCR using the deep immunoSEQ assay. Extracted genomic DNA from each cell subset was distributed evenly across all wells of several immunoSEQ 96-well plates, and each plate was treated as a replicate. For sorted subsets, each replicate PCR was loaded with 200 to 250 ng genomic DNA, equivalent to 25,000 to 30,000 T cell genomes. Purified libraries were quantified with a Qubit 3.0 fluorometer, sized on a Bioanalyzer 2100, and re-quantified with the KAPA Library Quantification kit. A separate single-read 150-cycle Illumina NextSeq 550 flow cell was used to sequence each immunoSEQ 96-well plate. The original pipeline was this. Because the immunoSEQ output held only junctional sequences and lacked quality scores, the filtering could not match the filtering applied to full-length reads. To assign V/J genes and CDR3, sequences were annotated using PyIR, a Python wrapper for IgBLAST v1.9, with IMGT germline references. Reads were removed for weak V/J assignments (E-value above 1e-6), missing CDR3, stop codons, out-of-frame junctions, or ambiguous translated residues. A V3J clonotype was defined by an identical inferred V gene, J gene, and CDR3 amino acid sequence. Percentage overlap between repertoires was computed as shared unique clonotypes divided by the size of the smaller repertoire. Repertoire richness was assessed with RTK rarefaction, the Chao1 estimator, and Recon v2.1 estimates of unobserved clonotypes. Generation probabilities were computed with OLGA for all TCRbeta clonotypes obtained by the gDNA method from four donors. The immuneACCESS repertoire file appears here via TCRdb, limited to in-frame rearrangements. These files lack a portion of the clones; in checked studies, under half of the deficit traces to unresolved V genes, and the cause of the others is not known. V, J and clone size are taken as reported in that table, and D and trimming were inferred from the DNA itself. For this sample the table gives about 2.3 million clones, of which roughly 93% were detected only once. The ten most abundant clones make up 0.39% of the sample.

The data were taken from a study of shared clonotypes between healthy human individuals (dated by TCRdb to 2018 to 2021). For the study in its entirety: The cohort comprised a couple of women and a few men aged 18 to 49 years. Per donor, three plates each were used for CD4 naive and CD4 memory, two for CD8 naive, and one for CD8 memory. To estimate repertoire size and how much clonotype sharing occurs between individuals, the study deeply sequenced the blood TCR repertoires of five or six healthy adults. Different laboratories and diverse techniques were used to prepare libraries and sequence TCR repertoires, to increase sequencing depth and limit assay-specific biases. Each donor's leukapheresis produced roughly between roughly 0.85 and 10 billion PBMCs.

Donors were healthy HIV-negative adults with no recently reported acute infections or vaccinations. Every donor was a Caucasian adult residing in Nashville, Tennessee, USA. CD4+ T cells were enriched through magnetic negative selection, after which naive cells were positively selected on CD45RA and the remaining negative fraction served as the memory subset. Blood was collected by leukapheresis, and PBMCs were isolated by Ficoll-Histopaque density gradient centrifugation and then cryopreserved in liquid nitrogen vapor phase. Analytical flow cytometry was used to check the purity and quantity of each magnetically sorted T cell population. From each sorted fraction, genomic DNA was isolated and quantified by UV absorbance on a Nanodrop 2000c. There are 17 amino acids in the CDR3, from cysteine to phenylalanine inclusive. The kept DNA is CDR3 alone, 51 bases in frame from the first base. The CDR1 and CDR2 encoded by the germline V gene are MDHEN and SYDVKM. V gives up 4 bases and J gives up 8 bases, and the segment between their germline ends measures 24 bases.

What the study reported, not specific to this receptor: Compared with non-shared clonotypes, the clonotypes found in all four sorted-subset donors had higher generation probabilities. Naive subsets generally had larger estimated clonotype richness than memory subsets. Sampling was limited to blood, and TCR repertoires in tissue likely differ from TCR repertoires in blood. Sharing across a few donors was observed for around 5% of naive CD4, less than 4% of naive CD8, around 2.5% of memory CD4, and roughly 0.4% of memory CD8 clonotypes. Pairwise subsampling indicated that sequencing depth was expected to affect the degree of clonotype sharing among donors. Even with the large sequencing depth, rarefaction of the sorted-subset datasets indicated that sequencing was incomplete. The small number of donors limited the genetic and exposure-history diversity represented.

The sample was naive CD4+ T cells from PBMCs. Read against the paper, the sample's cell subset or site label means: CD45RA+ positively selected. The chain links TRBV28 with TRBJ2-1; the D gene could be either TRBD1 or TRBD2, each agreeing at 5 bases. This TCR was recovered from a man younger than 30 in good health. Some clones in this sample may be carry-over from other donors' samples. The nucleotide sequence reads TGTGCCAGCAGTTCCGATATCCGGGGACCCAAAAGGGATGAGCAGTTCTTC. This sequence encodes CASSSDIRGPKRDEQFF.